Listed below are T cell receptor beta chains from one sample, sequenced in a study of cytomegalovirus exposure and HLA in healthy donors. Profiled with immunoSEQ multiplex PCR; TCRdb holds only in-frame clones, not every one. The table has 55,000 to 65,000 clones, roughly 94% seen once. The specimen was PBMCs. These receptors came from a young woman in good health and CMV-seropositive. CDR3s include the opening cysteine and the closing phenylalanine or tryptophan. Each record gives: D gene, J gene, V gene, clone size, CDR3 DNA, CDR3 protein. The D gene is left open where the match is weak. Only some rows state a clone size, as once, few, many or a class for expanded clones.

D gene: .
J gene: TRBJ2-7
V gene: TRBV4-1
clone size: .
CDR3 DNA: TGCGCCAGCAGCCAAGACAGGGTAAGCTCCTACGAGCAGTACTTC
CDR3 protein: CASSQDRVSSYEQYF

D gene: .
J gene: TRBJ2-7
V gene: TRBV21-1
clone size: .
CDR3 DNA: TGTGCCAGCAGCAAAGAAGTTGGGCAGGGTCCCTACGAGCAGTACTTC
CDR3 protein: CASSKEVGQGPYEQYF

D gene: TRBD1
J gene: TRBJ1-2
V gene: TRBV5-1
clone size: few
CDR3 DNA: TGCGCCAGCAGCTTAGGGACAGACCCAGGCGTGATCTATGGCTACACCTTC
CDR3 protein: CASSLGTDPGVIYGYTF

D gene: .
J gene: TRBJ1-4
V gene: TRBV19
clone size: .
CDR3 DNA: TGTGCCACCTCGCGGGGTACAACTAATGAAAAACTGTTTTTT
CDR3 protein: CATSRGTTNEKLFF

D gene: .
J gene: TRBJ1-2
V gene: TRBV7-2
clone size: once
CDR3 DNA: TGTGCCAGCAGCTTAGGACAGCAGCTCTATGGCTACACCTTC
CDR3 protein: CASSLGQQLYGYTF

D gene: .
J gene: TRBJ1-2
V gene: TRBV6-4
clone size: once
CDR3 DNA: TGTGCCAGCAGTGAAACCGTCGGGGCTAACTATGGCTACACCTTC
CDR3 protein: CASSETVGANYGYTF

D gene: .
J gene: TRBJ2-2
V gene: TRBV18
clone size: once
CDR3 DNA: TGTGCCAGCTCCCCCGGGAGACATGACACCGGGGAGCTGTTTTTT
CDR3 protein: CASSPGRHDTGELFF

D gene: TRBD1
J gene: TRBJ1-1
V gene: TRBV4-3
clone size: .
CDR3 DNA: TGCGCCAGCAGCCATGAGACAGGGGGGGATTTTGGCACTGAAGCTTTCTTT
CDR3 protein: CASSHETGGDFGTEAFF

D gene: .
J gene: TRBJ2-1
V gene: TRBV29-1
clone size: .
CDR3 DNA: TGCAGCGTTGGACTAAGCGGATACAATGAGCAGTTCTTC
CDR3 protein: CSVGLSGYNEQFF

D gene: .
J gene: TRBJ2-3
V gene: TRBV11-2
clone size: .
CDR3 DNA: TGTGCCAGCAGCCGTTCGAGGACTTTGTCCACAGATACGCAGTATTTT
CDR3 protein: CASSRSRTLSTDTQYF

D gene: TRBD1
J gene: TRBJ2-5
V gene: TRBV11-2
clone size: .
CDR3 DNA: TGTGCCAGCAGCTTGACAGGGGTTACAACCCAAGAGACCCAGTACTTC
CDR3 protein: CASSLTGVTTQETQYF

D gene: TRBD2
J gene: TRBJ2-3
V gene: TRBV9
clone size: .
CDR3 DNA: TGTGCCAGCAGCGCGACTAGCGGTAAAGCCTACTCAGATACGCAGTATTTT
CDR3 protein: CASSATSGKAYSDTQYF

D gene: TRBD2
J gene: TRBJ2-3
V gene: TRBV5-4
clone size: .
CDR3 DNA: TGTGCCAGCAGCTCCAGGACTAGCGGTACCACAGATACGCAGTATTTT
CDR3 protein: CASSSRTSGTTDTQYF

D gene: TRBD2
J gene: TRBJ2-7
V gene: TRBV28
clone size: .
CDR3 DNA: TGTGCCAGCAGTTTCGCGGGAGGGATCGGCTCCTACGAGCAGTACTTC
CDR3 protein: CASSFAGGIGSYEQYF

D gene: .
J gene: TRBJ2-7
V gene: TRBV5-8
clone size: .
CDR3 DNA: TGTGCCAGCAGCTTGGGAGGTGGGTACGAGCAGTACTTC
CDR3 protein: CASSLGGGYEQYF

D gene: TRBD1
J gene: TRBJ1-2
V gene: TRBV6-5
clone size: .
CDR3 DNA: TGTGCCAGCAGTTACGGGGCCTACAGGGGTGGCGGCTACACCTTC
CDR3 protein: CASSYGAYRGGGYTF